Listed below are T cell receptor beta chains from one sample, sequenced in a study of blood T cell repertoires in COVID-19. The method was immunoSEQ multiplex PCR; TCRdb's version includes in-frame clones alone and lacks a portion of them. The repertoire holds around 130,000 clones, approximately 86% seen once, with 2% to 2.5% in the top ten. Material: PBMCs or T cells enriched from blood (not recorded which). The receptors come from a woman aged 45-60 years who had recovered from COVID-19. Both conserved end residues are part of each CDR3. Fields, in order: J gene, D gene, V gene, clone size, CDR3 protein, CDR3 DNA. A D gene is named only where the DNA matches it firmly. A clone size is listed for some rows: how often the clone was seen (once, few, many), or a class if it is expanded.

j_gene: TRBJ1-1; d_gene: NA; v_gene: TRBV4-1; abundance: NA; CDR3aa: CASSQDSAVGSLEAFF; CDR3nt: TGCGCCAGCAGCCAAGACAGCGCAGTTGGAAGTCTTGAAGCTTTCTTT
j_gene: TRBJ1-4; d_gene: NA; v_gene: TRBV6-1; abundance: NA; CDR3aa: CASSVDTKAATNEKLFF; CDR3nt: TGTGCCAGCAGTGTGGACACGAAAGCTGCAACTAATGAAAAACTGTTTTTT
j_gene: TRBJ2-7; d_gene: TRBD1; v_gene: TRBV5-5; abundance: NA; CDR3aa: CASVRTGGTYEQYF; CDR3nt: TGTGCCAGCGTTAGAACAGGGGGTACCTACGAGCAGTACTTC
j_gene: TRBJ1-3; d_gene: TRBD1; v_gene: TRBV6-5; abundance: NA; CDR3aa: CASSYSGTAGNTIYF; CDR3nt: TGTGCCAGCAGTTACTCGGGGACAGCTGGAAACACCATATATTTT
j_gene: TRBJ2-2; d_gene: NA; v_gene: TRBV5-1; abundance: NA; CDR3aa: CASSSTSLHGELFF; CDR3nt: TGCGCCAGCAGCTCGACTAGTCTTCACGGGGAGCTGTTTTTT
j_gene: TRBJ1-2; d_gene: NA; v_gene: TRBV7-2; abundance: few; CDR3aa: CASSLWVGGQGYTF; CDR3nt: TGTGCCAGCAGCTTGTGGGTGGGGGGTCAGGGCTACACCTTC
j_gene: TRBJ2-4; d_gene: TRBD2; v_gene: TRBV7-2; abundance: NA; CDR3aa: CASSRTSGGGTAKNIQYF; CDR3nt: TGTGCCAGCAGCAGGACTAGCGGGGGGGGCACCGCCAAAAACATTCAGTACTTC
j_gene: TRBJ1-5; d_gene: NA; v_gene: TRBV27; abundance: once; CDR3aa: CASTPRDLRGQPQHF; CDR3nt: TGTGCCAGCACCCCTAGGGATCTACGGGGTCAGCCCCAGCATTTT
j_gene: TRBJ1-1; d_gene: NA; v_gene: TRBV2; abundance: NA; CDR3aa: CASSEQGMNTEAFF; CDR3nt: TGTGCCAGCAGTGAACAGGGCATGAACACTGAAGCTTTCTTT
j_gene: TRBJ1-3; d_gene: TRBD1; v_gene: TRBV28; abundance: NA; CDR3aa: CASSPLDRAGNTIYF; CDR3nt: TGTGCCAGCAGTCCGTTGGACAGGGCTGGAAACACCATATATTTT
j_gene: TRBJ1-1; d_gene: TRBD1; v_gene: TRBV19; abundance: NA; CDR3aa: CASSSGSGGTEAFF; CDR3nt: TGTGCCAGTAGTTCGGGATCAGGGGGCACTGAAGCTTTCTTT
j_gene: TRBJ1-2; d_gene: NA; v_gene: TRBV6-2/TRBV6-3; abundance: NA; CDR3aa: CASSPLYGYTF; CDR3nt: TGTGCCAGCAGCCCCCTGTATGGCTACACCTTC
j_gene: TRBJ2-3; d_gene: TRBD1; v_gene: TRBV13; abundance: NA; CDR3aa: CASSSTAGGAVSDTQYF; CDR3nt: TGTGCCAGCAGCTCGACTGCAGGGGGCGCAGTGTCAGATACGCAGTATTTT
j_gene: TRBJ2-7; d_gene: TRBD2; v_gene: TRBV10-2; abundance: NA; CDR3aa: CASSELAGVTYEQYF; CDR3nt: TGCGCCAGCAGTGAGTTAGCGGGGGTAACCTACGAGCAGTACTTC
j_gene: TRBJ1-6; d_gene: TRBD1; v_gene: TRBV28; abundance: NA; CDR3aa: CATRGQLYNSPLHF; CDR3nt: TGTGCCACGAGGGGACAGCTGTATAATTCACCCCTCCACTTT
j_gene: TRBJ1-1; d_gene: NA; v_gene: TRBV29-1; abundance: once; CDR3aa: CSVVGNTEAFF; CDR3nt: TGCAGCGTTGTCGGGAACACTGAAGCTTTCTTT
j_gene: TRBJ1-5; d_gene: NA; v_gene: TRBV7-2; abundance: NA; CDR3aa: CASSFGGGGNQPQHF; CDR3nt: TGTGCCAGCAGCTTCGGGGGTGGGGGCAATCAGCCCCAGCATTTT
j_gene: TRBJ1-1; d_gene: NA; v_gene: TRBV7-8; abundance: NA; CDR3aa: CASSLFKNTEAFF; CDR3nt: TGTGCCAGCAGCCTCTTTAAGAACACTGAAGCTTTCTTT
j_gene: TRBJ2-2; d_gene: NA; v_gene: TRBV12-3/TRBV12-4; abundance: NA; CDR3aa: CASTWTVGELFF; CDR3nt: TGTGCCAGCACGTGGACAGTCGGGGAGCTGTTTTTT
j_gene: TRBJ2-1; d_gene: TRBD2; v_gene: TRBV5-6; abundance: NA; CDR3aa: CASSSPPGTSGDNEQFF; CDR3nt: TGTGCCAGCAGCTCCCCCCCCGGGACTAGCGGGGACAATGAGCAGTTCTTC
j_gene: TRBJ2-2; d_gene: TRBD2; v_gene: TRBV3-1/TRBV3-2; abundance: NA; CDR3aa: CASSPTGGTLIEDTGELFF; CDR3nt: TGTGCCAGCAGCCCGACGGGGGGAACACTCATCGAGGACACCGGGGAGCTGTTTTTT
j_gene: TRBJ1-3; d_gene: NA; v_gene: TRBV27; abundance: NA; CDR3aa: CASLVSSGNTIYF; CDR3nt: TGTGCCAGCCTGGTCAGCTCTGGAAACACCATATATTTT
j_gene: TRBJ2-7; d_gene: TRBD1; v_gene: TRBV27; abundance: NA; CDR3aa: CASSPRWTGDHEQYF; CDR3nt: TGTGCCAGCAGCCCGCGTTGGACAGGGGACCACGAGCAGTACTTC
j_gene: TRBJ2-1; d_gene: TRBD2; v_gene: TRBV11-2; abundance: NA; CDR3aa: CASSPAAGGVGSNEQFF; CDR3nt: TGTGCCAGCAGCCCCGCCGCCGGGGGGGTGGGGAGCAATGAGCAGTTCTTC
j_gene: TRBJ1-1; d_gene: TRBD1; v_gene: TRBV5-1; abundance: NA; CDR3aa: CASSLQGATNTEAFF; CDR3nt: TGCGCCAGCAGCTTACAGGGGGCTACGAACACTGAAGCTTTCTTT
j_gene: TRBJ1-2; d_gene: TRBD1; v_gene: TRBV5-8; abundance: few; CDR3aa: CASSFDGTGATNYGYTF; CDR3nt: TGTGCCAGCAGCTTTGATGGGACAGGGGCAACCAACTATGGCTACACCTTC
j_gene: TRBJ2-7; d_gene: TRBD1; v_gene: TRBV7-2; abundance: NA; CDR3aa: CASSSEQGYEQYF; CDR3nt: TGTGCCAGCAGCTCCGAACAGGGGTACGAGCAGTACTTC
j_gene: TRBJ1-4; d_gene: NA; v_gene: TRBV6-5; abundance: NA; CDR3aa: CASGIQGDVNEKLFF; CDR3nt: TGTGCCAGCGGGATACAGGGTGACGTGAATGAAAAACTGTTTTTT
j_gene: TRBJ1-1; d_gene: TRBD1; v_gene: TRBV5-8; abundance: NA; CDR3aa: CASSGGTGGRWNTEAFF; CDR3nt: TGTGCCAGCAGCGGGGGGACAGGGGGCAGATGGAACACTGAAGCTTTCTTT
j_gene: TRBJ1-1; d_gene: NA; v_gene: TRBV14; abundance: NA; CDR3aa: CASSSTVDTEAFF; CDR3nt: TGTGCCAGCAGCTCAACGGTGGACACTGAAGCTTTCTTT
j_gene: TRBJ2-7; d_gene: TRBD1; v_gene: TRBV27; abundance: few; CDR3aa: CASTSPGQGEHEQYF; CDR3nt: TGTGCCAGCACTTCACCGGGACAGGGAGAGCACGAGCAGTACTTC
j_gene: TRBJ1-2; d_gene: NA; v_gene: TRBV6-4; abundance: once; CDR3aa: CASSEGRNYGYTF; CDR3nt: TGTGCCAGCAGTGAGGGCAGAAACTATGGCTACACCTTC
j_gene: TRBJ1-6; d_gene: NA; v_gene: TRBV20-1; abundance: NA; CDR3aa: CSASHASSYNSPLHF; CDR3nt: TGCAGTGCTAGTCACGCCAGCTCCTATAATTCACCCCTCCACTTT
j_gene: TRBJ1-4; d_gene: NA; v_gene: TRBV9; abundance: once; CDR3aa: CASSVAAYPNEKLFF; CDR3nt: TGTGCCAGCAGCGTGGCGGCATATCCTAATGAAAAACTGTTTTTT
j_gene: TRBJ1-5; d_gene: TRBD1; v_gene: TRBV19; abundance: NA; CDR3aa: CASSTPTGLNQPQHF; CDR3nt: TGTGCCAGTAGTACCCCGACAGGGTTGAATCAGCCCCAGCATTTT
j_gene: TRBJ2-7; d_gene: NA; v_gene: TRBV13; abundance: NA; CDR3aa: CASSLESTYEQYF; CDR3nt: TGTGCCAGCAGCTTGGAGAGTACCTACGAGCAGTACTTC
j_gene: TRBJ2-1; d_gene: NA; v_gene: TRBV2; abundance: NA; CDR3aa: CASSESNEQFF; CDR3nt: TGTGCCAGCAGTGAGTCGAATGAGCAGTTCTTC